This T cell receptor (beta chain) was sequenced during a study of blood T cell repertoires in COVID-19. Across the study: The analysed material was cDNA or gDNA that came from T cells, B-cell-depleted T cells, or PBMCs.

The authors' processing: Nucleated cell counts were estimated from reference gene primer amplification. Profiling relied on immunoSEQ multiplex PCR, and the TCRdb table lists in-frame clones only, not all of them. V, J and clone size are taken as reported in that table, and D and trimming were inferred from the DNA itself. In the table there are about 150,000 clones, 87% of which are singletons. From germline, CDR1 is SGHNT and CDR2 YENEEA. V lost 6 bases, J lost 10 bases, and 10 bases stayed unmatched. This CDR3 has 15 residues. The clonotype comes from a woman aged 35 to 49 who had been exposed to COVID-19. Sequencing was performed on PBMCs or T cells enriched from blood (not recorded which). The chain has TRBV11-3 and TRBJ2-1; 12 bases are a match to TRBD2. The CDR3 DNA is TGTGCCAGCAGTCATCGACTAGCGGGAGAAGGAGAGCAGTTCTTC. Translation: CASSHRLAGEGEQFF. The full variable domain, rest sourced from reference TRBV11-3 and TRBJ2-1, is EAGVVQSPRYKIIEKKQPVAFWCNPISGHNTLYWYLQNLGQGPELLIRYENEEAVDDSQLPKDRFSAERLKGVDSTLKIQPAELGDSAVYLCASSHRLAGEGEQFFGPGTRLTVL.